The present T cell receptor beta chain was sequenced within a study of blood T cell repertoires in COVID-19. The wider study: Acute and convalescent COVID-19 specimens originated in the United States, Italy and Spain. PBMCs, B-cell-depleted T cells, or T cells provided the cDNA or gDNA that made up the material.

Germline CDR1 reads MNHEY; CDR2 reads SMNVEV (reference sequence). Trimming cost V 7 bases and J 5 bases, with 11 bases left between them. The CDR3 totals 13 residues. Original methodology: Counts of nucleated cells, estimated from reference gene primer amplification, were obtained. Measured with immunoSEQ multiplex PCR; TCRdb has only the in-frame clones, and not every one. The V and J calls and clone size were taken over from that table, and D and trimming were inferred from the DNA. The sample shows approximately 28,000 clones, 93% of them seen only once. Seattle-derived patients entered the study during active infection and were followed longitudinally.

The sequence was collected from a woman between 65 and 79 years old with COVID-19, enrolled during active disease. The V and J genes are TRBV27 and TRBJ2-2; perhaps TRBD2 as D (6 bases). The sample was peripheral blood. The CDR3 DNA sequence: TGTGCCAGCAAGGGACTTAATACCGGGGAGCTGTTTTTT. This translates into CASKGLNTGELFF.